This T cell receptor beta chain was found in a study of tumor-infiltrating lymphocytes in primary liver carcinoma. Study results and limitations: Paired tumor-adjacent and tumor-blood samples overlapped less than tumor region pairs did.

Co-extraction of RNA and DNA was performed on roughly 20-34 mg of unsorted bulk tissue. The CDR3 covers 14 residues. Germline loops: CDR1 MNHNS, CDR2 SASEGT. TCR beta cDNA was reverse-transcribed from 450 to 500 ng of total RNA. The reaction used a constant-region primer and ProtoScript II reverse transcriptase. Investigators got TCR beta libraries out of three nested multiplex PCR rounds, done with slightly modified ARM-PCR. Forward primers for TRBV1-TRBV30 and a C-beta reverse primer served the first two PCR rounds, at 10 cycles each. MiXCR, applied by TCRdb to the multiplex PCR reads, yields one record per CDR3 protein. The table records about 120,000 distinct CDR3 sequences, 65% to 75% of them present only once. A remark on this clonotype: Its antigen is as yet unknown. Mismatch with germline at one junction end may stem from a read error.

The TCR comes from a woman between 55 and 75 years old with primary liver carcinoma and hepatitis B virus infection. The V and J genes are TRBV6-1 and TRBJ1-1; D might be TRBD1 (6 bases). The specimen sequenced was tumor-adjacent normal liver tissue. The CDR3 DNA follows: TGTGCCAGCATTGAATACCAGGGGTGCACTGAAGCTTTCTTT. Encoded protein: CASIEYQGCTEAFF.